These 8 T cell receptor beta chains came from one sample sequenced in a study of blood T cell repertoires in COVID-19. Some clones are missing from TCRdb's copy, which holds only in-frame ones; the method was immunoSEQ multiplex PCR. The sample yields approximately 280,000 clones, 86% seen once. Source material: peripheral blood. All receptors come from a woman aged 30 to 39 who had recovered from COVID-19.

The V and J genes are TRBV5-5 and TRBJ2-5, with D possibly matching TRBD2 (6 bases). CDR1 is SGHKS, CDR2 YYEKEE, per germline (reference sequence). This CDR3 is 16 amino acids long. V dropped 3 bases and J dropped 4 bases, with 19 bases sitting between them. The CDR3 sequence is CASSWAGKPGLETQYF. As DNA, the CDR3 is TGTGCCAGCAGCTGGGCGGGGAAACCGGGGCTAGAGACCCAGTACTTC.

As to this clone: A read error may be the cause here, since a much bigger clone is one base away. Other DNA sequences from this sample encode an identical CDR3 as well. The rearrangement uses TRBV3-1 (or the pseudogene TRBV3-2) and TRBJ1-1; possible D gene TRBD1, 5 bases. Trimming stripped 2 bases from V and 1 base from J, with 5 bases between. This CDR3 has 13 amino acids. Germline lookup yields CDR1 LGHDT and CDR2 YNNKEL (reference sequence). The CDR3 loop is CASSQTGNTEAFF. The CDR3 region has the DNA TGTGCCAGCAGCCAAACAGGGAACACTGAAGCTTTCTTT.

This clone was observed a few times. The CDR3 region is CASSLALGLDEQYF. The CDR3 nucleotides are TGCGCCAGCAGCCTCGCGCTTGGACTAGACGAGCAGTACTTC. The rearrangement joins TRBV5-1 to TRBJ2-7; 7 bases align to TRBD2. In germline, CDR1 is SGHRS, CDR2 YFSETQ. The CDR3 is 14 residues long. Unmatched junction bases numbered 9, after V lost 4 bases and J lost 5 bases. The whole variable domain, remainder taken from reference TRBV5-1 and TRBJ2-7, is KAGVTQTPRYLIKTRGQQVTLSCSPISGHRSVSWYQQTPGQGLQFLFEYFSETQRNKGNFPGRFSGRQFSNSRSEMNVSTLELGDSALYLCASSLALGLDEQYFGPGTRLTVT.

V and J are TRBV24-1 and TRBJ2-7, with 9 bases fitting TRBD1. V gave up 4 bases and J gave up 6 bases; unmatched junction bases: 6. Germline loops: CDR1 KGHDR, CDR2 SFDVKD. This CDR3 has 14 amino acids. CDR3 sequence reads: CATSDRTGVGEQYF. CDR3 nucleotides: TGTGCCACCAGTGACCGGACAGGGGTAGGCGAGCAGTACTTC.

The rearrangement joins TRBV3-1 (or the pseudogene TRBV3-2) to TRBJ2-2, with D possibly matching TRBD2 (5 bases). V was pared by 5 bases and J by 6 bases, with 22 bases between. Germline lookup yields CDR1 LGHDT and CDR2 YNNKEL (reference sequence). This CDR3 spans 17 amino acids. The CDR3, as DNA: TGTGCCAGCAGCTCGAGATCTAGGGCCGGGGATTCCGGGGAGCTGTTTTTT. Translating gives CASSSRSRAGDSGELFF.

V gene TRBV10-1 combines with J gene TRBJ2-7; D might be TRBD1 (5 bases). Trimming pared 0 bases from V and 6 bases from J, leaving 15 bases between. This CDR3 is built from 15 residues. The germline gives CDR1 WNHNN, CDR2 SYGVQD (reference sequence). The CDR3 DNA sequence: TGCGCCAGCAGTGAGTCGAGGCAGGGCGTGGGCGAGCAGTACTTC. It codes for CASSESRQGVGEQYF.

DNA for the CDR3: TGCAGCGTTGGGGCTAGCGGGACGAAAGAGACCCAGTACTTC. Its translation is CSVGASGTKETQYF. The chain is built from TRBV29-1 and TRBJ2-5; 9 bases agree with TRBD2. V shed 4 bases, J shed 3 bases, and the junction held 6 bases outside the gene matches. Germline values: CDR1 SQVTM, CDR2 ANQGSEA. The CDR3 totals 14 residues.

This chain links TRBV4-1 with TRBJ1-2, with unresolved D. This CDR3 comprises 15 residues. Trimming took off 1 base at V and 0 bases at J, with 9 bases between the two ends. Looked up from germline, CDR1 is MGHRA and CDR2 is YSYEKL. CDR3 amino acids: CASSQALLANYGYTF. The CDR3 region has the DNA TGCGCCAGCAGCCAAGCTCTCCTAGCTAACTATGGCTACACCTTC.